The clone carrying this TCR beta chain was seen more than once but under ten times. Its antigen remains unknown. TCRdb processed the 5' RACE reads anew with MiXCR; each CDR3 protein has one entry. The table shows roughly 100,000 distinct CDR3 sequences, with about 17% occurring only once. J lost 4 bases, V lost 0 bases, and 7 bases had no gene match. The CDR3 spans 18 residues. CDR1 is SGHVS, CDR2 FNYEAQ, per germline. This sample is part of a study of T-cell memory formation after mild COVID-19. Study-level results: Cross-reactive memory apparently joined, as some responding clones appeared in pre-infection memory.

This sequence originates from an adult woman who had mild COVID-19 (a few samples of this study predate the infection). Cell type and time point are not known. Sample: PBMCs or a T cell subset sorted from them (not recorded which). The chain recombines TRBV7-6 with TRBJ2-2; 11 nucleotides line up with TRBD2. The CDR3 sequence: CASSLATLAGGLTGELFF. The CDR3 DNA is TGTGCCAGCAGCTTAGCAACGCTAGCGGGGGGACTCACCGGGGAGCTGTTTTTT. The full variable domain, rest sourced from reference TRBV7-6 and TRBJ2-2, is GAGVSQSPRYKVTKRGQDVALRCDPISGHVSLYWYRQALGQGPEFLTYFNYEAQQDKSGLPNDRFSAERPEGSISTLTIQRTEQRDSAMYRCASSLATLAGGLTGELFFGEGSRLTVL.